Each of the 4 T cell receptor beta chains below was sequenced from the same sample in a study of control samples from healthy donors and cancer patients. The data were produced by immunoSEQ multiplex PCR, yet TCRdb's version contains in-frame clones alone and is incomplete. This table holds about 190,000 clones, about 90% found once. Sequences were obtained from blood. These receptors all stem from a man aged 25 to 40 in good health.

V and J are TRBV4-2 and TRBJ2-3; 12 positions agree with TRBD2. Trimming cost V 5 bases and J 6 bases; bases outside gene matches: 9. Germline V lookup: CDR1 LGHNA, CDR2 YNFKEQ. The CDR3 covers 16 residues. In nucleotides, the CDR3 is TGTGCCAGCAGCTTGAGGACTAGCGGGGCGGGGGATACGCAGTATTTT. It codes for CASSLRTSGAGDTQYF.

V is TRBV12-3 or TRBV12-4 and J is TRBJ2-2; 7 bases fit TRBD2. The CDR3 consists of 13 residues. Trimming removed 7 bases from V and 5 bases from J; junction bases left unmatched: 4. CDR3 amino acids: CASKGGRTGELFF. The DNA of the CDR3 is TGTGCCAGCAAGGGCGGGAGAACCGGGGAGCTGTTTTTT.

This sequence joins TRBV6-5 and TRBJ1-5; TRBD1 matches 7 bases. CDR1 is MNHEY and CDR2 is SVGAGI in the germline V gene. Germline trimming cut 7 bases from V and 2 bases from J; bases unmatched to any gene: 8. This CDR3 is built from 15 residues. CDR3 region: CASKKTGDGNQPQHF. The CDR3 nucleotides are TGTGCCAGCAAGAAAACAGGGGACGGCAATCAGCCCCAGCATTTT.

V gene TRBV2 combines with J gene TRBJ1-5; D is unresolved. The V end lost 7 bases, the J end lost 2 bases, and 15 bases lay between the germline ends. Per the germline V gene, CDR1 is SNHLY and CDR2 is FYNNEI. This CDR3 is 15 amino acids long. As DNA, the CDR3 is TGTGCCAGCACATACTTGGGATTCGGCAATCAGCCCCAGCATTTT. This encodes CASTYLGFGNQPQHF.